This TCR beta chain was profiled in a study of blood T cell repertoires in COVID-19. At the level of the study: Samples of COVID-19 (acute and convalescent) were obtained from the United States, Italy and Spain. The analysed material was cDNA or gDNA that came from T cells, B-cell-depleted T cells, or PBMCs.

Per the germline V gene, CDR1 is SGHRS and CDR2 is YFSETQ. The V gene end was trimmed by 4 bases and the J gene end by 5 bases; junction bases not matched to a gene: 9. The CDR3 is 17 residues long. This table comes from immunoSEQ multiplex PCR, and its TCRdb copy is limited to in-frame clones, with some not included. The data hold about 59,000 clones, with over 75% observed a single time. The sequence was obtained from a man at least 80 years old with acute or convalescent COVID-19. The sequenced sample was peripheral blood. This rearrangement joins TRBV5-1 to TRBJ2-1; the match to TRBD2 covers 13 bases. The CDR3 DNA follows: TGCGCCAGCAGCCTTCTGACTAGCGGGGGGCCTCACAATGAGCAGTTCTTC. Translated, it gives CASSLLTSGGPHNEQFF. Looking up the rest from reference TRBV5-1 and TRBJ2-1 gives the full variable domain: KAGVTQTPRYLIKTRGQQVTLSCSPISGHRSVSWYQQTPGQGLQFLFEYFSETQRNKGNFPGRFSGRQFSNSRSEMNVSTLELGDSALYLCASSLLTSGGPHNEQFFGPGTRLTVL.